The 29 T cell receptor beta chains reported below all come from one sample, sequenced in a study of cytomegalovirus exposure and HLA in healthy donors. 13 Jbeta primers and 60 Vbeta primers were used for the PCR. Sequenced by immunoSEQ multiplex PCR; TCRdb stores in-frame clones only, minus some. The sample comprises over 120,000 clones, roughly four fifths of which are singletons, and 9% to 10% rests with the top ten. Source material: PBMCs. The receptors here all came from an older woman in good health and CMV-seropositive.

The J gene is TRBJ2-7, the V gene TRBV6-1; no reliable D call. V was pared by 2 bases and J by 2 bases, with 7 bases between. The CDR3 is 13 amino acids. Looked up from germline, CDR1 is MNHNS and CDR2 is SASEGT. The CDR3 DNA follows: TGTGCCAGCAGTGAAACCCCAGCCTACGAGCAGTACTTC. This encodes CASSETPAYEQYF.

The chain is built from TRBV5-6 and TRBJ1-2; 12 nucleotides align to TRBD1. Germline CDR1 is SGHDT and CDR2 is YYEEEE. CDR3 length equals 15 residues. The V segment lost 4 bases and the J segment 3 bases; nucleotides outside the gene matches: 4. The CDR3, as DNA: TGTGCCAGCAGCCCCGGGACAGGGGGCTACTATGGCTACACCTTC. It encodes CASSPGTGGYYGYTF.

The genes are TRBV7-8 and TRBJ2-1, with TRBD1 as a possible D gene (7 bases). V lost 1 base and J lost 8, with 15 bases in between. The CDR3 totals 15 residues. The germline V gene has CDR1 SGHVS and CDR2 FQNEAQ. CDR3 protein: CASSLGGDRGDEQFF. In DNA, the CDR3 is TGTGCCAGCAGCTTAGGCGGGGACAGAGGGGATGAGCAGTTCTTC.

This CDR3 is CASSYMGPKQTQYF. The CDR3 DNA follows: TGTGCCAGCAGTTACATGGGCCCGAAGCAAACCCAGTACTTC. The chain uses TRBV27 and TRBJ2-5, with D uncertain. The length of the CDR3 is 14 residues. The ends were cut back, 4 bases at V and 8 bases at J, with 17 bases in the middle. Germline lookup yields CDR1 MNHEY and CDR2 SMNVEV (reference sequence).

The chain joins TRBV11-2 to TRBJ2-5; D remains unclear. Trimming stripped 5 bases from V and 2 bases from J, with 9 bases between. The CDR3 runs to 13 residues. Germline loops: CDR1 SGHAT, CDR2 FQNNGV. CDR3: CASSGPRQETQYF. The DNA for the CDR3 is TGTGCCAGCAGCGGTCCACGGCAAGAGACCCAGTACTTC.

The rearrangement joins TRBV7-8 to TRBJ2-1; 10 bases are a match to TRBD1. V was clipped by 4 bases and J by 3 bases; unmatched bases: 3. CDR1 is SGHVS, CDR2 FQNEAQ, per germline. The CDR3 loop spans 15 amino acids. The CDR3 coding sequence is TGTGCCAGCAGCTCGACAGGGGGCATCTACAATGAGCAGTTCTTC. The encoded protein is CASSSTGGIYNEQFF.

This clone was observed a few times. The rearrangement links TRBV30 to TRBJ2-1; the match to TRBD2 covers 9 bases. CDR1 is GTSNPN, CDR2 SVGIG, per germline (reference sequence). With V trimmed by 5 bases and J by 7 bases, 12 bases remained unmatched. The CDR3 runs to 15 residues. The CDR3 sequence is CAWSRAGGPLNEQFF. CDR3 nucleotide sequence: TGTGCCTGGTCTCGTGCGGGAGGGCCTCTTAATGAGCAGTTCTTC.

The gene calls are TRBV5-4 and TRBJ1-2; 9 positions agree with TRBD1. CDR1 and CDR2 (germline): SGHNT, YYREEE (reference sequence). CDR3 size: 14 residues. V shed 5 bases, J shed 2 bases, and the junction held 4 bases outside the gene matches. CDR3 sequence: CASREGTGNYGYTF. CDR3 sequence (DNA): TGTGCCAGCAGAGAAGGGACAGGGAACTATGGCTACACCTTC.

The chain employs TRBV6-5 and TRBJ2-7; no clear D gene. The germline gives CDR1 MNHEY, CDR2 SVGAGI. The CDR3 sequence is 15 residues long. Trimming removed 0 bases from V and 2 bases from J, with 11 bases in between. CDR3 sequence reads: CASSYSFEKAYEQYF. The CDR3 DNA reads as TGTGCCAGCAGTTACTCCTTTGAGAAAGCCTACGAGCAGTACTTC.

A single count supports this clone. J is TRBJ2-7 and V is TRBV4-1; 7 positions match TRBD1. V shed 4 bases and J 6 bases; nucleotides not matched to a gene: 18. This CDR3 has 17 amino acids. Per the germline V gene, CDR1 is MGHRA and CDR2 is YSYEKL. The chain's CDR3 is CASSPLPAATGSGEQYF. CDR3 bases: TGCGCCAGCAGCCCCCTCCCTGCTGCGACAGGGTCGGGCGAGCAGTACTTC.

The CDR3 DNA sequence: TGTGCCAGCAGCTTAGGGCAGGGCACAGATACGCAGTATTTT. It translates to CASSLGQGTDTQYF. V is TRBV11-3 and J is TRBJ2-3, with D uncertain. Germline-derived CDR1 and CDR2 are SGHNT and YENEEA. With 1 base removed from V and 1 base from J, the gap between germline ends came to 6 bases. CDR3 size: 14 residues.

The DNA of the CDR3 is TGTGCCAGCAGCCCACCTAGCATACAGGGGGCCGGCGAGCAGTACTTC. Amino acids: CASSPPSIQGAGEQYF. The chain couples TRBV7-9 to TRBJ2-7; TRBD1 matches 9 bases. J was trimmed by 6 bases and V by 5 bases; bases with no gene match: 14. The CDR3 is 16 amino acids. CDR1 is SEHNR and CDR2 is FQNEAQ in the germline V gene (reference sequence).

This clone came up once. As DNA, the CDR3 is TGTGCCAGCAGCAAAATCGGGGGATCCACCGGGGAGCTGTTTTTT. Translating gives CASSKIGGSTGELFF. This chain uses TRBV21-1 with TRBJ2-2; TRBD2 is the table's D call and was not checked against the DNA. TRBV21-1 is a recognized pseudogene. CDR3 length: 15 residues.

This clone was recorded a few times. CDR3 DNA sequence: TGCAGCGTAGACAGGGGGTACACTGAAGCTTTCTTT. It is translated as CSVDRGYTEAFF. The chain combines TRBV29-1 with TRBJ1-1, with 9 positions matching TRBD1. The CDR3 is made up of 12 amino acids. Per germline, CDR1 SQVTM and CDR2 ANQGSEA. Trimming at V came to 6 bases and at J to 3 bases, leaving 2 bases not matched to a gene.

V gene TRBV5-1 combines with J gene TRBJ2-1; 8 nucleotides match TRBD2. Germline values: CDR1 SGHRS, CDR2 YFSETQ. The length of the CDR3 is 15 residues. The J segment lost 7 bases and the V segment lost 4 bases, leaving 10 bases of the junction unmatched. The CDR3 DNA sequence: TGCGCCAGCAGCGGCCTAGCGGGTTTACCTAATGAGCAGTTCTTC. This encodes CASSGLAGLPNEQFF.

The rearrangement joins TRBV5-6 to TRBJ2-7; 7 bases agree with TRBD2. Germline-derived CDR1 and CDR2 are SGHDT and YYEEEE. The V and J ends lost 0 bases and 1 base, in that order; junction bases with no gene match: 1. This CDR3 has 14 amino acids. CDR3 loop: CASSLGGGSYEQYF. CDR3 nucleotides: TGTGCCAGCAGCTTGGGCGGGGGATCCTACGAGCAGTACTTC.

Here the CDR3 reads CASSSGQSAIYEQYF. In DNA, the CDR3 is TGCGCCAGCAGCTCTGGACAGTCAGCGATCTACGAGCAGTACTTC. The chain combines TRBV5-1 with TRBJ2-7, with D possibly matching TRBD1 (6 bases). This CDR3 has 15 residues. The germline V gene has CDR1 SGHRS and CDR2 YFSETQ. V was cut by 3 bases and J by 3 bases, with 16 bases left in between. The whole variable domain, remainder taken from reference TRBV5-1 and TRBJ2-7, is KAGVTQTPRYLIKTRGQQVTLSCSPISGHRSVSWYQQTPGQGLQFLFEYFSETQRNKGNFPGRFSGRQFSNSRSEMNVSTLELGDSALYLCASSSGQSAIYEQYFGPGTRLTVT.

For the CDR3, the DNA is TGCGCCAGCAGCCACGCGAGGGGCTACACCTTC. It translates to CASSHARGYTF. V usage is TRBV4-1 and J usage is TRBJ1-2; D is undetermined. Germline values: CDR1 MGHRA, CDR2 YSYEKL. Trimming cost V 3 bases and J 8 bases, with 7 bases left between them. The CDR3 consists of 11 residues.

This chain joins TRBV4-3 and TRBJ2-3; TRBD2 might be the D (7 bases). This CDR3 has 15 residues. The ends were cut back, 4 bases at V and 5 bases at J, with 16 bases in the middle. From germline, CDR1 is LGHNA and CDR2 YSLEER. The CDR3 reads CASSPVGGLGDTQYF. In DNA form, the CDR3 reads TGCGCCAGCAGCCCAGTGGGGGGGCTTGGAGATACGCAGTATTTT.

The chain links TRBV4-2 to TRBJ2-2; TRBD2 matches at 11 bases. V was pared by 4 bases and J by 7 bases, with 2 bases of the junction left unmatched. Germline CDR1 is LGHNA and CDR2 is YNFKEQ. This CDR3 is built from 14 residues. The CDR3, as DNA: TGTGCCAGCAGCCTAGGACTAGCGGGCGGGGAGCTGTTTTTT. Translated: CASSLGLAGGELFF.

The chain couples TRBV7-8 to TRBJ2-7; TRBD2 is a possible D gene (6 bases). Germline V gene data show CDR1 as SGHVS and CDR2 as FQNEAQ. This CDR3 has 19 residues. Trimming stripped 6 bases from V and 1 base from J, with 28 bases between. The CDR3 reads CASSRGRLGGASRSYEQYF. DNA of the CDR3: TGTGCCAGCAGTCGGGGACGGCTCGGAGGGGCTAGCCGATCCTACGAGCAGTACTTC.

The chain combines TRBV2 with TRBJ2-5; TRBD2 matches 12 bases. CDR3 length: 19 residues. Germline V gene sequence: CDR1 SNHLY, CDR2 FYNNEI. The ends lost 8 bases at V and 0 bases at J; junction bases unmatched: 16. CDR3 region: CASSLLALAGGPYQETQYF. The DNA of the CDR3 is TGTGCCAGCTCCCTGCTGGCCCTAGCGGGAGGGCCGTACCAAGAGACCCAGTACTTC. The full variable domain, its missing parts supplied by reference TRBV2 and TRBJ2-5, is EPEVTQTPSHQVTQMGQEVILRCVPISNHLYFYWYRQILGQKVEFLVSFYNNEISEKSEIFDDQFSVERPDGSNFTLKIRSTKLEDSAMYFCASSLLALAGGPYQETQYFGPGTRLLVL.

The V call is TRBV5-1, the J call TRBJ2-5; D unresolved. CDR3 length equals 13 residues. V dropped 0 bases and J dropped 6 bases, with 9 bases sitting between them. Per the germline V gene, CDR1 is SGHRS and CDR2 is YFSETQ. The DNA for the CDR3 is TGCGCCAGCAGCTTGGGACTCCCACAGACCCAGTACTTC. This encodes CASSLGLPQTQYF.

This chain joins TRBV2 and TRBJ2-1; 10 positions agree with TRBD2. This CDR3 has 15 residues. The germline CDR1 and CDR2 sequences are SNHLY and FYNNEI. The V and J ends lost 7 bases and 5 bases, in that order; junction bases with no gene match: 8. The CDR3 protein is CASTAGLAGDNEQFF. The DNA of the CDR3 is TGTGCCAGCACCGCAGGGCTAGCGGGAGACAATGAGCAGTTCTTC.

This rearrangement joins TRBV18 to TRBJ2-3; D is uncertain. CDR1 is KGHSH and CDR2 is LQKENI in the germline V gene. The CDR3 has 14 amino acids. V was cut by 0 bases and J by 1 base, with 5 bases left in between. In DNA form, the CDR3 reads TGTGCCAGCTCACCACCAGGAGGCACAGATACGCAGTATTTT. This sequence encodes CASSPPGGTDTQYF.

This clone was seen a few times. An end of the junction does not agree with germline; a read error may underlie this. The identical CDR3 is also encoded by other nucleotide sequences in the sample. This chain connects TRBV6-1 to TRBJ1-5; D uncertain. This CDR3 is built from 13 residues. Per germline, CDR1 MNHNS and CDR2 SASEGT. This CDR3 reads CASSEVSNQPQHF. CDR3 DNA sequence: TGTGCCAGCAGTGAAGTGAGCAACCAGCCCCAGCATTTT.

V and J are TRBV4-1 and TRBJ1-5; a possible D gene is TRBD1 (6 bases). The germline V gene has CDR1 MGHRA and CDR2 YSYEKL. The CDR3 covers 14 residues. The ends were cut back, 4 bases at V and 2 bases at J, with 9 bases in the middle. DNA of the CDR3: TGCGCCAGCAGCCCGCGGACAGGCAATCAGCCCCAGCATTTT. Translating gives CASSPRTGNQPQHF.

This chain connects TRBV28 to TRBJ2-7; 7 nucleotides line up with TRBD2. The ends lost 7 bases at V and 0 bases at J; junction bases unmatched: 12. The CDR3 has 16 residues. Germline CDR1 MDHEN, CDR2 SYDVKM. The CDR3 reads CASKPLWGGSSYEQYF. DNA of the CDR3: TGTGCCAGCAAGCCCCTGTGGGGGGGAAGCTCCTACGAGCAGTACTTC.

This clone showed up just once. The genes are TRBV19 and TRBJ2-1; 7 bases match TRBD2. Germline loops: CDR1 LNHDA, CDR2 SQIVND (reference sequence). The ends lost 3 bases at V and 3 bases at J; junction bases unmatched: 14. CDR3 length equals 18 residues. The CDR3 loop is CASSIRLAVGYLYNEQFF. The CDR3 coding sequence is TGTGCCAGTAGTATTCGCCTAGCGGTCGGGTATCTCTACAATGAGCAGTTCTTC.